These 2 T cell receptor beta chains share one sample of origin, sequenced in a study of cytomegalovirus exposure and HLA in healthy donors. The assay was immunoSEQ multiplex PCR, and TCRdb's table has in-frame clones only and misses some. The sample lists 150,000 to 200,000 clones, more than 70% seen once, with around 9.6% in the top ten. The material sequenced was PBMCs. The receptors were sampled from a man in his thirties or forties in good health and CMV-seropositive.

The chain couples TRBV19 to TRBJ2-1; 15 bases fit TRBD2. CDR1 is LNHDA, CDR2 SQIVND, per germline (reference sequence). J was trimmed by 7 bases and V by 6 bases; bases with no gene match: 10. The CDR3 has 17 residues. CDR3 sequence: CASSPGLAGGIINEQFF. The CDR3, as DNA: TGTGCCAGTAGCCCGGGACTAGCGGGAGGTATAATAAATGAGCAGTTCTTC. Filled out from reference TRBV19 and TRBJ2-1, the complete variable domain reads DGGITQSPKYLFRKEGQNVTLSCEQNLNHDAMYWYRQDPGQGLRLIYYSQIVNDFQKGDIAEGYSVSREKKESFPLTVTSAQKNPTAFYLCASSPGLAGGIINEQFFGPGTRLTVL.

This sequence joins TRBV7-2 and TRBJ2-5, with a possible D match to TRBD1 (6 bases). Trimming took 4 bases from V and 4 from J, leaving 19 bases between them. Germline V lookup: CDR1 SGHTA, CDR2 FQGNSA. The CDR3 is made up of 16 amino acids. DNA of the CDR3: TGTGCCAGCAGCTCCCGACAGGCAGATTGGGGAGAGACCCAGTACTTC. It encodes CASSSRQADWGETQYF.